The rows below give T cell receptor beta chains drawn from one sample of a study of blood T cell repertoires in COVID-19. Sequencing used immunoSEQ multiplex PCR; TCRdb keeps in-frame clones, though not all of them. The sample has 350,000 to 500,000 clones, about 88% seen once; the top ten hold approximately 1.3%. The sequenced sample was PBMCs or T cells enriched from blood (not recorded which). These receptors came from a woman aged 18-29 years who had been exposed to COVID-19. Each CDR3 is given with its conserved first and last residue. D genes are given only for firm matches. Size values are once, few and many counts, or a class for expanded clones, and some rows have none.

cdr3_aa: CASSHPWSDAQGEQYF; cdr3_nt: TGTGCCAGCAGCCATCCCTGGAGCGACGCACAAGGCGAGCAGTACTTC; d_call: -; v_call: TRBV7-2; clone_size: -; cdr3_length: 16; j_call: TRBJ2-7
cdr3_aa: CASRNGGASYNEQFF; cdr3_nt: TGCGCCAGCAGGAACGGGGGGGCCTCCTACAATGAGCAGTTCTTC; d_call: TRBD2; v_call: TRBV5-1; clone_size: -; cdr3_length: 15; j_call: TRBJ2-1
cdr3_aa: CASSRPNLEEKLFF; cdr3_nt: TGTGCCAGCAGTAGACCTAACCTAGAGGAAAAACTGTTTTTT; d_call: -; v_call: TRBV28; clone_size: -; cdr3_length: 14; j_call: TRBJ1-4
cdr3_aa: CASSPTVDYGYTF; cdr3_nt: TGTGCCAGCAGTCCAACAGTGGACTATGGCTACACCTTC; d_call: -; v_call: TRBV28; clone_size: -; cdr3_length: 13; j_call: TRBJ1-2
cdr3_aa: CASSFGDRGTEAFF; cdr3_nt: TGTGCCAGCAGCTTCGGGGATCGGGGAACTGAAGCTTTCTTT; d_call: -; v_call: TRBV7-9; clone_size: -; cdr3_length: 14; j_call: TRBJ1-1
cdr3_aa: CASSFWESNYGYTF; cdr3_nt: TGTGCCAGCAGCTTTTGGGAGTCTAACTATGGCTACACCTTC; d_call: -; v_call: TRBV5-8; clone_size: -; cdr3_length: 14; j_call: TRBJ1-2
cdr3_aa: CASSLGTNYEQYF; cdr3_nt: TGTGCCAGCAGCTTAGGGACTAACTACGAGCAGTACTTC; d_call: -; v_call: TRBV11-2; clone_size: -; cdr3_length: 13; j_call: TRBJ2-7
cdr3_aa: CASSEAAGGPRYNEQFF; cdr3_nt: TGTGCCAGCAGTGAGGCGGCGGGGGGGCCTAGGTACAATGAGCAGTTCTTC; d_call: TRBD2; v_call: TRBV25-1; clone_size: -; cdr3_length: 17; j_call: TRBJ2-1
cdr3_aa: CSVELAITYNEQFF; cdr3_nt: TGCAGCGTTGAGCTAGCCATAACCTACAATGAGCAGTTCTTC; d_call: -; v_call: TRBV29-1; clone_size: once; cdr3_length: 14; j_call: TRBJ2-1
cdr3_aa: CASSLLVRQGNAEAFF; cdr3_nt: TGTGCCAGCAGTTTATTGGTGAGACAGGGCAACGCTGAAGCTTTCTTT; d_call: TRBD1; v_call: TRBV28; clone_size: -; cdr3_length: 16; j_call: TRBJ1-1